This T cell receptor beta chain originates from a study of PD-L1 blockade in urothelial cancer. Turning to the study itself: Across blood samples, T cells had a median count of 141,255.

Documented time point: pretreatment peripheral blood. TCRdb's copy holds only in-frame clones and misses some; the assay was immunoSEQ multiplex PCR. The table shows over 100,000 clones, with roughly 83% occurring only once. Germline V CDR1 and CDR2: SGHDT, YYEEEE. This CDR3 is built from 15 residues. The germline V and J ends were trimmed by 3 bases and 5 bases, with 18 bases remaining between them. The TCR originated in a man aged 50 or older with urothelial cancer. Sequencing used PBMCs, obtained around atezolizumab (anti-PD-L1) treatment. The rearrangement uses TRBV5-6 and TRBJ2-7; possible D gene TRBD1, 7 bases. DNA for the CDR3: TGTGCCAGCAGCTCCCTAAAGGGGGCGGGAAACGAGCAGTACTTC. Protein product: CASSSLKGAGNEQYF.